This TCR beta chain is drawn from a study of blood T cell repertoires in COVID-19. Study information: Donors in the United States, Italy and Spain gave samples during acute or convalescent COVID-19.

Germline V CDR1 and CDR2: MNHNY, SVGAGI (reference sequence). V shed 7 bases and J 5 bases; nucleotides not matched to a gene: 7. There are 13 residues in the CDR3. Study processing details: Quantification of nucleated cells was approximated via reference gene primer amplification. TCRdb's copy holds only in-frame clones and misses some; the assay was immunoSEQ multiplex PCR. V and J calls and clone size are those listed in that table; D and trimming were worked out from the DNA. The sample includes approximately 70,000 clones, approximately 90% of them seen just once. Specimen: peripheral blood. The source is a human donor in a cohort sampled during active COVID-19. The chain combines TRBV6-6 with TRBJ2-7, with 8 nucleotides matching TRBD1. Here the CDR3 DNA reads TGTGCCAGCACCACCGGACAGGGTAACGAGCAGTACTTC. Protein: CASTTGQGNEQYF.